The clone carrying this T cell receptor beta chain has ten or more counts. Researchers made TCR beta libraries by using iRepertoire HTBI primers and running Arm-PCR on CDR3 regions. One entry per CDR3 protein, called by TCRdb with MiXCR from the multiplex PCR reads. This sample has 300,000 to 350,000 distinct CDR3 sequences, with 20% found just once. The length of the CDR3 is 13 residues. Trimming removed 6 bases from V and 7 bases from J, with 16 bases in between. Germline loops: CDR1 DFQATT, CDR2 SNEGSKA (reference sequence). This sample is drawn from a study of regulatory T cells in long-lasting Graves disease. Time point meaning: persistent/refractory GD, antithyroid drugs over 5 years with positive TRAb. The TCR library was prepared using RNA isolated from PBMCs.

The material sequenced was peripheral blood mononuclear cells (PBMCs), taken when the disease was refractory, from a patient treated with antithyroid drugs. The J gene is TRBJ1-5, the V gene TRBV20-1; perhaps TRBD1 as D (5 bases). The TCR comes from a female donor with Graves disease. The CDR3 loop is CSATGTQRQPQHF. The CDR3 region has the DNA TGCAGTGCAACCGGGACCCAAAGGCAGCCCCAGCATTTT.